This is a list of T cell receptor beta chains from one sample in a study of T cells in Graves' hyperthyroidism and ophthalmopathy. TCRdb used MiXCR to reprocess the multiplex PCR reads, holding one entry per CDR3 protein. The sample records about 590,000 distinct CDR3 sequences, around 14% being singletons. Sequencing input: blood. The receptors derive from a woman in her twenties or thirties with Graves' hyperthyroidism. Each CDR3 is given with its conserved first and last residue. A D gene is named only where the DNA matches it firmly. Some rows mark clone size as missing; the rest say once, few, many or name a class of expanded clone.

j_call	clone_size	d_call	v_call	cdr3_aa	cdr3_nt
TRBJ2-1	few	-	TRBV15	CATSKRQSEQFF	TGTGCCACCAGCAAACGACAGTCTGAGCAGTTCTTC
TRBJ2-7	-	TRBD1	TRBV19	CASSLSQGALLGEQYF	TGTGCCAGTAGTTTATCACAGGGGGCGCTTTTAGGCGAGCAGTACTTC
TRBJ2-7	-	-	TRBV30	CAWSASLYGRTYEQYF	TGTGCCTGGAGTGCCTCTCTATATGGGAGGACATACGAGCAGTACTTC
TRBJ1-3	-	-	TRBV9	CASSAFPGQPTGNTIYF	TGTGCCAGCAGCGCTTTCCCTGGACAGCCCACTGGAAACACCATATATTTT
TRBJ2-1	many	-	TRBV6-2/TRBV6-3	CASRPLGSGRSYNEQFF	TGTGCCAGCAGACCCCTGGGTAGCGGACGCTCCTACAATGAGCAGTTCTTC
TRBJ1-2	-	TRBD1	TRBV19	CASSRTGEGYTF	TGTGCCAGTAGCCGGACAGGGGAGGGCTACACCTTC
TRBJ2-1	-	TRBD2	TRBV12-3/TRBV12-4	CASSLAGKGIF	TGTGCCAGCAGTCTAGCGGGAAAAGGGATCTTC
TRBJ1-6	many	TRBD1	TRBV5-1	CASSNGQANSPLHF	TGCGCCAGCAGCAACGGACAGGCTAATTCACCCCTCCACTTT
TRBJ1-5	many	TRBD1	TRBV18	CASSLYLDRENQPQHF	TGTGCCAGCTCCCTCTACCTCGACAGGGAGAATCAGCCCCAGCATTTT
TRBJ2-7	-	TRBD2	TRBV4-3	CASSQEALTSGSYEQYF	TGCGCCAGCAGCCAAGAAGCCCTTACTAGCGGTTCCTACGAGCAGTACTTC
TRBJ2-2	-	-	TRBV12-3/TRBV12-4	CASTLRGGRSTGELFF	TGTGCCAGCACCCTCAGGGGAGGGAGAAGCACCGGGGAGCTGTTTTTT
TRBJ2-1	-	TRBD2	TRBV9	CASSVDSGRAVGNEQFF	TGTGCCAGCAGCGTAGACAGCGGGAGGGCCGTCGGAAATGAGCAGTTCTTC
TRBJ1-6	many	-	TRBV20-1	CSAQESYNSPLHF	TGCAGTGCTCAGGAATCCTATAATTCACCCCTCCACTTT
TRBJ1-1	-	-	TRBV25-1	CASMGGLDTEAFF	TGTGCCAGCATGGGGGGGCTGGACACTGAAGCTTTCTTT
TRBJ2-7	many	-	TRBV6-5	CASSYGGEGGYEQYF	TGTGCCAGCAGTTATGGGGGAGAGGGAGGCTACGAGCAGTACTTC
TRBJ2-7	few	TRBD2	TRBV7-6	CASSLGTSLGEQYF	TGTGCCAGCAGCTTAGGGACTAGCCTCGGGGAGCAGTACTTC
TRBJ1-6	-	-	TRBV4-3	CASSQERHFYNSPLHF	TGCGCCAGCAGCCAAGAGAGACATTTCTATAATTCACCCCTCCACTTT
TRBJ1-5	-	TRBD1	TRBV7-9	CASSLSRDRIPQPQHF	TGTGCCAGCAGCCTTTCCCGGGACAGGATACCCCAGCCCCAGCATTTT
TRBJ2-2	-	-	TRBV10-1	CASSPRKNTGELFF	TGCGCCAGCAGCCCCAGGAAGAACACCGGGGAGCTGTTTTTT
TRBJ2-1	many	TRBD2	TRBV20-1	CSARELAGSHNEQFF	TGCAGTGCTAGAGAACTAGCGGGGAGCCACAATGAGCAGTTCTTC
TRBJ2-7	many	TRBD2	TRBV20-1	CSASPSGIYYEQYF	TGCAGTGCTAGCCCTAGCGGGATCTATTACGAGCAGTACTTC
TRBJ2-3	few	TRBD1	TRBV12-3/TRBV12-4	CASSRDREDTQYF	TGTGCCAGCAGTCGGGACAGGGAAGATACGCAGTATTTT
TRBJ1-5	many	TRBD1	TRBV6-2/TRBV6-3	CASSYGTGTGRDQPQHF	TGTGCCAGCAGTTACGGAACCGGGACAGGGAGGGATCAGCCCCAGCATTTT
TRBJ2-2	few	TRBD2	TRBV19	CASRPPGGANTGELFF	TGTGCCAGTAGGCCGCCGGGGGGGGCGAACACCGGGGAGCTGTTTTTT
TRBJ1-5	many	-	TRBV12-3/TRBV12-4	CASSSQGALNQPQHF	TGTGCCAGCAGCTCACAGGGAGCCCTCAATCAGCCCCAGCATTTT
TRBJ2-2	many	-	TRBV2	CASTKLRTGELFF	TGTGCCAGCACCAAACTACGTACCGGGGAGCTGTTTTTT
TRBJ2-4	few	-	TRBV5-6	CASSLVSPGAKNIQYF	TGTGCCAGCAGCTTGGTTAGCCCAGGGGCCAAAAACATTCAGTACTTC
TRBJ2-7	few	TRBD2	TRBV27	CASGISGRDSYEQYF	TGTGCCAGCGGAATAAGCGGGAGGGATTCCTACGAGCAGTACTTC
TRBJ2-1	-	-	TRBV6-1	CASSFRPSYNEQFF	TGTGCCAGCAGTTTCAGACCCTCCTACAATGAGCAGTTCTTC
TRBJ2-3	-	TRBD2	TRBV7-2	CASSSGLAGVPADTQYF	TGTGCCAGCAGCTCCGGACTAGCGGGAGTACCAGCAGATACGCAGTATTTT
TRBJ2-5	many	-	TRBV7-2	CASSLEQTQETQYF	TGTGCCAGCAGCTTAGAACAGACCCAAGAGACCCAGTACTTC
TRBJ1-1	many	-	TRBV30	CAWAKNTEAFF	TGTGCCTGGGCAAAGAACACTGAAGCTTTCTTT
TRBJ1-4	-	-	TRBV12-3/TRBV12-4	CASSWGVLIATNEKLFF	TGTGCCAGCAGTTGGGGGGTCTTGATTGCAACTAATGAAAAACTGTTTTTT
TRBJ1-6	many	-	TRBV7-2	CASSLGQGGYDSPLHF	TGTGCCAGCAGCTTAGGTCAGGGTGGCTACGATTCACCCCTCCACTTT
TRBJ1-5	few	-	TRBV9	CASSAGWGGQPQHF	TGTGCCAGCAGTGCTGGGTGGGGCGGTCAGCCCCAGCATTTT
TRBJ2-7	-	TRBD2	TRBV29-1	CSVDLAGTENYEQYF	TGCAGCGTTGACCTAGCGGGCACCGAGAATTACGAGCAGTACTTC
TRBJ2-4	-	-	TRBV7-3	CASSLTADTAKNIQYF	TGTGCCAGCAGCTTAACAGCGGACACCGCCAAAAACATTCAGTACTTC
TRBJ2-1	-	TRBD2	TRBV6-2/TRBV6-3	CASSYATSDYNEQFF	TGTGCCAGCAGTTACGCGACTAGCGATTACAATGAGCAGTTCTTC
TRBJ1-5	many	-	TRBV30	CAWNGQQNQPQHF	TGTGCCTGGAACGGACAGCAAAATCAGCCCCAGCATTTT
TRBJ2-3	many	TRBD2	TRBV7-3	CASSEGTSGTDTQYF	TGTGCCAGCAGCGAGGGGACTAGCGGCACAGATACGCAGTATTTT
TRBJ1-6	-	-	TRBV2	CASSELALRDSPLHF	TGTGCCAGCAGTGAATTGGCTCTTCGGGATTCACCCCTCCACTTT
TRBJ2-7	many	TRBD2	TRBV5-1	CASSSSGRGDEQYF	TGCGCCAGCAGCTCTAGCGGGAGAGGCGACGAGCAGTACTTC
TRBJ2-7	many	-	TRBV20-1	CSARSRVTHEQYF	TGCAGTGCTAGAAGCAGGGTCACCCACGAGCAGTACTTC
TRBJ2-1	many	-	TRBV30	CAWSVILGEQFF	TGTGCCTGGAGTGTTATTTTGGGTGAGCAGTTCTTC
TRBJ2-7	-	-	TRBV6-1	CASSSPRSQGTYEQYF	TGTGCCAGCAGCTCACCTCGGTCCCAGGGAACCTACGAGCAGTACTTC
TRBJ2-5	-	TRBD2	TRBV11-2	CVSSLAGQETQYF	TGTGTCAGCAGCCTAGCGGGGCAAGAGACCCAGTACTTC